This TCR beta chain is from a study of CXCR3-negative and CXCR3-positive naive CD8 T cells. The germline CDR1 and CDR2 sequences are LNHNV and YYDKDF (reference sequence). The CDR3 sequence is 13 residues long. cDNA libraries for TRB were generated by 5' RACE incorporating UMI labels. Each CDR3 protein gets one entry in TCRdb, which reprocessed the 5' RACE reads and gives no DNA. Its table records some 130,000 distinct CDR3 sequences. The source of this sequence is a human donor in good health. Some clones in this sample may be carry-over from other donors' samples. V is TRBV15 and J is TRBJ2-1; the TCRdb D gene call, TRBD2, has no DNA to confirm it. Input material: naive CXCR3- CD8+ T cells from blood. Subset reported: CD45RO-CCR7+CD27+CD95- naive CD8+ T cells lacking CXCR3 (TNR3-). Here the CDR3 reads CAIRRGIDNEQFF.